These T cell receptor beta chains were read from a single sample in a study of T cell responses to AZD1222 COVID-19 vaccine. Profiled with immunoSEQ multiplex PCR; TCRdb holds only in-frame clones, not every one. The sample carries approximately 120,000 clones, roughly 84% recorded once. Sequenced here: peripheral blood, sampled 28 days after the second AZD1222 dose. These TCRs come from an adult who received the AZD1222 COVID-19 vaccine. CDR3s leave out the opening cysteine and the closing phenylalanine or tryptophan. Each record gives: CDR3 length, V gene, CDR3 protein.

11 | TRBV29-1 | SVAGLRNYGYT
13 | TRBV7-8 | ASSSPLAGWVEQY
14 | TRBV2 | ASKFSSGGISYEQY
11 | TRBV3-1/TRBV3-2 | ASSQKRTSEQY
10 | TRBV28 | ASSWQGGGYT
10 | TRBV10-2 | ASRLSAGELF
9 | TRBV29-1 | SVVGHPEAF
11 | TRBV6-5 | ASSYLGNQPQH
11 | TRBV7-3 | ASSTREGAEAF
15 | TRBV28 | ASSLYRGQGINYGYT
12 | TRBV6-1 | ASSLEGLSTEAF
14 | TRBV5-5 | ASSLGAGFDQETQY
12 | TRBV7-2 | ASSFEGPNEKLF
13 | TRBV9 | ASSANPGLASEQY
13 | TRBV5-1 | ASSPKGVDDEKLF
12 | TRBV6-5 | ASSNSGARAEAF
13 | TRBV5-8 | ASSLLLMDVYEQY
9 | TRBV10-3 | AISTGIGYT
11 | TRBV12-3/TRBV12-4 | ASMGGGYYGYT
13 | TRBV14 | ASSQEWLAGNEQF
13 | TRBV5-8 | ASSPPRTTGNTIY
13 | TRBV18 | ASSPPNRVGNTIY
13 | TRBV27 | ASSPDLSSGNTIY
11 | TRBV7-2 | ASSLEVNGAQY
10 | TRBV12-3/TRBV12-4 | ARASLDTEAF
11 | TRBV28 | ASTGGAYQPQH
11 | TRBV2 | ASSVEPNYGYT
9 | TRBV5-6 | ASSSNQGET
12 | TRBV5-4 | ASSSRDRNYGYT
11 | TRBV15 | ATSRDIGAEAF
12 | TRBV21-1 | ASSKVDSFNGYT
12 | TRBV7-2 | ASSLDRTNYGYT
13 | TRBV6-5 | ASSYDGGFNYGYT